The rows below give T cell receptor beta chains drawn from one sample of a study of OX40 agonist ivuxolimab in advanced cancers. Profiled with immunoSEQ multiplex PCR; TCRdb holds only in-frame clones, not every one. Of tens of thousands of clones in the sample, about 81% were seen once. The sequences come from CD4+ or CD8+ T cells sorted from blood, collected in a trial of the OX40 agonist ivuxolimab. Receptors originate from an adult with an advanced solid tumor such as melanoma, head and neck, liver or kidney cancer. The CDR3 runs from the conserved cysteine through the conserved F or W. The order of the fields is V gene, D gene, clone size, J gene, CDR3 DNA, CDR3 protein. A D gene is named only where the DNA matches it firmly. Size tells how often a clone was seen (once, few, many) or the class of an expanded clone, and some rows leave it out.

TRBV2	NA	NA	TRBJ2-2	TGTGCCAGCAGTGAAGAGGGCAGAACCGGCGGGGAGCTGTTTTTT	CASSEEGRTGGELFF
TRBV2	TRBD1	NA	TRBJ1-2	TGTGCCAGCAGTCCCCGGACAGGGGGCTATGGCTACACCTTC	CASSPRTGGYGYTF
TRBV6-5	TRBD1	NA	TRBJ1-5	TGTGCCAGCCAAGACAGGGGAGGGGTGAAACCCCAGCATTTT	CASQDRGGVKPQHF
TRBV7-3	TRBD2	NA	TRBJ2-5	TGTGCCAGCAGCTACGGCGGGGGGCAAGAGACCCAGTACTTC	CASSYGGGQETQYF
TRBV7-3	NA	NA	TRBJ2-7	TGTGCCAGCAGCTTAGTCTCCTACGAGCAGTACTTC	CASSLVSYEQYF
TRBV18	TRBD1	NA	TRBJ1-1	TGTGCCAGCTCACGATCGGGACAGGGAGGCACTGAAGCTTTCTTT	CASSRSGQGGTEAFF
TRBV19	NA	NA	TRBJ2-2	TGTGCCAGTAGTGTGGACGCGTCCGGGGAGCTGTTTTTT	CASSVDASGELFF
TRBV28	NA	NA	TRBJ2-5	TGTGCCAGCAGACCAGACAGAGTACGGGAGCAGTACTTC	CASRPDRVREQYF
TRBV18	NA	once	TRBJ1-5	TGTGCCAGCTCAACAGGACACCTCAATCAGCCCCAGCATTTT	CASSTGHLNQPQHF
TRBV6-1	NA	NA	TRBJ1-2	TGTGCCAGCAGTGAATCAGGAGGGATCTATGGCTACACCTTC	CASSESGGIYGYTF
TRBV27	NA	NA	TRBJ2-1	TGTGCCAGCAGTTTCCAAACCGGAGTGGGCAATGAGCAGTTCTTC	CASSFQTGVGNEQFF
TRBV4-1	NA	few	TRBJ1-5	TGCGCCAGCAGCCGGGCAGGGAATCAGCCCCAGCATTTT	CASSRAGNQPQHF
TRBV6-5	NA	NA	TRBJ2-2	TGTGCCAGCAGCTACAACACCGAGGAGCTGTTTTTT	CASSYNTEELFF
TRBV18	TRBD2	NA	TRBJ2-4	TGTGCCAGCTCACCTTGGACTAGTGGTAAAAACATTCAGTACTTC	CASSPWTSGKNIQYF
TRBV6-1	NA	NA	TRBJ2-2	TGTGCCAGCAGTGAAGACCCCCGGCGGGGGGAGCTGTTTTTT	CASSEDPRRGELFF
TRBV11-2	TRBD2	NA	TRBJ2-1	TGTGCCAGCAGCACGCGACTAGCGGGGAATTCCTACAATGAGCAGTTCTTC	CASSTRLAGNSYNEQFF
TRBV2	NA	NA	TRBJ1-1	TGTGCCAGCAGTCCCTCCGCGGGGTGGAGGAACACTGAAGCTTTCTTT	CASSPSAGWRNTEAFF
TRBV19	NA	NA	TRBJ2-1	TGTGCCAGTAGTATCTCGAAGCGGTATGAGCAGTTCTTC	CASSISKRYEQFF
TRBV6-5	TRBD2	NA	TRBJ2-1	TGTGCCAGCAGTTACTCGAGCGGGGGGGCCTACAATGAGCAGTTCTTC	CASSYSSGGAYNEQFF
TRBV2	NA	NA	TRBJ2-7	TGTGCCAGCAGTGAGAGGAGGACTTACGAGCAGTACTTC	CASSERRTYEQYF
TRBV18	NA	once	TRBJ2-5	TGTGCCAGCTCACCATATCGAGAGACCCAGTACTTC	CASSPYRETQYF
TRBV19	NA	NA	TRBJ1-1	TGTGCCAGTACCCTGGGGATGAACACTGAAGCTTTCTTT	CASTLGMNTEAFF
TRBV7-2	NA	NA	TRBJ2-3	TGTGCCAGCAGCTACACACGGGATACGCAGTATTTT	CASSYTRDTQYF
TRBV15	NA	NA	TRBJ1-2	TGTGCCACCAGCAGAGACCCAGGAGGGAACTATGGCTACACCTTC	CATSRDPGGNYGYTF
TRBV2	NA	once	TRBJ1-2	TGTGCCAGCAGGACGGACTTTTATGGCTACACCTTC	CASRTDFYGYTF
TRBV2	TRBD1	NA	TRBJ1-2	TGTGCCAGCAGTGAACAGGGGGCTGGTGGCTACACCTTC	CASSEQGAGGYTF
TRBV5-1	TRBD1	NA	TRBJ1-2	TGCGCCAGCAGCTTGGAGGGACAGGGGCTCTATGGCTACACCTTC	CASSLEGQGLYGYTF
TRBV13	NA	NA	TRBJ2-7	TGTGCCAGCAGCCAGGGAAGCCCCTCCTACGAGCAGTACTTC	CASSQGSPSYEQYF
TRBV11-3	NA	few	TRBJ1-1	TGTGCCAGCAGCCACGGGAGTCGGGACACTGAAGCTTTCTTT	CASSHGSRDTEAFF
TRBV4-1	NA	NA	TRBJ1-4	TGCGCCAGCAGCCAAGGTTCCAGACTTGGGGAAAAACTGTTTTTT	CASSQGSRLGEKLFF
TRBV6-1	TRBD1	NA	TRBJ2-1	TGTGCCAGCAGTTCCGGGACAGGGGTTCTAAAGCAGTTCTTC	CASSSGTGVLKQFF
TRBV20-1	NA	once	TRBJ2-1	TGCAGTCCCTGGGGGAATGAGCAGTTCTTC	CSPWGNEQFF
TRBV7-8	TRBD2	NA	TRBJ2-3	TGTGCCAGCAGCTTATCGGCGGGAGGGCCGACAGATACGCAGTATTTT	CASSLSAGGPTDTQYF
TRBV28	NA	NA	TRBJ1-1	TGTGCCAGCCGTGGAGGGGGATACACTGAAGCTTTCTTT	CASRGGGYTEAFF
TRBV4-1	TRBD1	NA	TRBJ1-1	TGCGCCAGCAGCCAAGTTCTTTCCAGCGACAGGGGCACTGAAGCTTTCTTT	CASSQVLSSDRGTEAFF
TRBV28	TRBD2	once	TRBJ2-3	TGTGCCAGCAGTGTAGCTAGCGGGGGGAGCACAGATACGCAGTATTTT	CASSVASGGSTDTQYF
TRBV5-4	NA	NA	TRBJ2-1	TGTGCCAGCAGCGCGACTAGGGGGAACAATGAGCAGTTCTTC	CASSATRGNNEQFF
TRBV7-9	NA	NA	TRBJ2-1	TGTGCCAGCAGCAAGGGGCAGGGCGGTAAGAATGAGCAGTTCTTC	CASSKGQGGKNEQFF
TRBV10-3	TRBD2	NA	TRBJ2-7	TGTGCCATCAGCCTGGGACTAGCGGGAGGATCCTACGAGCAGTACTTC	CAISLGLAGGSYEQYF
TRBV4-1	TRBD2	NA	TRBJ2-5	TGCGCCAGCAGCCAAGAGCTAGCGGGGGGGCCTAGTCAAGAGACCCAGTACTTC	CASSQELAGGPSQETQYF
TRBV5-4	NA	NA	TRBJ2-5	TGTGCCAGCAGCTCGTGGGCCAACCAAGAGACCCAGTACTTC	CASSSWANQETQYF
TRBV23-1	NA	once	TRBJ2-5	TGCGCCAGCAGCCGCACAGGGTCACAAGAGACCCAGTACTTC	CASSRTGSQETQYF
TRBV2	NA	NA	TRBJ1-4	TGTGCCAGCAGTGAAAGGGAAAAACTGTTTTTT	CASSEREKLFF
TRBV28	TRBD2	few	TRBJ2-3	TGTGCCAGCAGTTTGGCGGGAGGGGGGACAGATACGCAGTATTTT	CASSLAGGGTDTQYF
TRBV11-2	TRBD1	NA	TRBJ1-1	TGTGCCAGCAGCTTAGCACCCGGTATGGGACAGAAGAGCACTGAAGCTTTCTTT	CASSLAPGMGQKSTEAFF
TRBV7-2	NA	NA	TRBJ2-3	TGTGCCAGCACCCTGTACGGACCCACAGATACGCAGTATTTT	CASTLYGPTDTQYF